A single sample gave rise to the 32 T cell receptor beta chains below, sequenced in a study of siplizumab effects on memory and regulatory T cells. The table came from immunoSEQ multiplex PCR; TCRdb's copy has only in-frame clones and leaves some out. The repertoire holds around 7,000 clones, 65% to 70% seen once, with over 45% in the top ten. Sequencing used effector memory CD8+ T cells sorted from blood. Regarding subset: unstimulated CD8+ effector memory T cells. All receptors come from a human donor in good health.

In its sample, this clone is medium-sized. The chain carries TRBV7-8 and TRBJ2-7; D is perhaps TRBD2 (6 bases). Germline loops: CDR1 SGHVS, CDR2 FQNEAQ. V lost 6 bases and J 5 bases, leaving 17 bases between the germline ends. The CDR3 spans 14 residues. CDR3: CASSPLGGVNEQYF. The CDR3 DNA follows: TGTGCCAGCAGTCCCCTGGGGGGAGTAAACGAGCAGTACTTC.

This clone was recorded once. The chain has TRBV2 and TRBJ2-3; 7 nucleotides line up with TRBD2. Germline CDR1 and CDR2: SNHLY and FYNNEI. The J segment lost 4 bases and the V segment lost 8 bases, leaving 12 bases of the junction unmatched. The CDR3 has 15 residues. The CDR3 loop reads CASQYAGRAADTQYF. CDR3 coding DNA: TGTGCCAGCCAATACGCTGGGAGGGCCGCAGATACGCAGTATTTT.

There are a few counts of this clone. Other DNA sequences of this sample code for an identical CDR3. The rearrangement uses TRBV5-1 and TRBJ2-1, with 7 bases matching TRBD1. This CDR3 is built from 15 residues. CDR1 SGHRS and CDR2 YFSETQ come from the germline V gene. V trimming: 4 bases; J trimming: 8 bases; junction bases outside the gene matches: 12. CDR3 protein: CASSPTGKGSDEQFF. In DNA form, the CDR3 reads TGCGCCAGCAGCCCGACAGGGAAAGGTTCGGATGAGCAGTTCTTC.

The chain combines TRBV10-1 with TRBJ2-3, with 10 bases lining up with TRBD2. This CDR3 is built from 17 residues. Losses at the gene ends were 2 bases for V and 3 bases for J; bases not matched to a gene: 8. Per germline, CDR1 WNHNN and CDR2 SYGVQD (reference sequence). The CDR3 DNA is TGCGCCAGCAGTGAGAGGGGAGCGGGAGGGCCTACAGATACGCAGTATTTT. Its translation: CASSERGAGGPTDTQYF.

This clone was picked up a small number of times. J is TRBJ2-2 and V is TRBV5-4, with D unclear. Germline V gene data show CDR1 as SGHNT and CDR2 as YYREEE (reference sequence). Trimming took off 4 bases at V and 4 bases at J, with 14 bases between the two ends. CDR3 length: 15 amino acids. CDR3: CASSLAYGSTGELFF. CDR3 DNA: TGTGCCAGCAGCCTGGCCTATGGCAGCACCGGGGAGCTGTTTTTT.

The J gene is TRBJ1-4, the V gene TRBV6-1; 8 bases line up with TRBD1. Germline V CDR1 and CDR2: MNHNS, SASEGT. The CDR3 has 15 residues. J lost 5 bases, V lost 5 bases, and 7 bases had no gene match. For the CDR3, the DNA is TGTGCCAGCAGTATACAGGGGGTCAGGAATGAAAAACTGTTTTTT. This gives the protein CASSIQGVRNEKLFF.

This clone was counted once. The J gene is TRBJ2-7, the V gene TRBV6-5; 8 nucleotides match TRBD2. The CDR3 is made up of 14 amino acids. Trimming at V came to 8 bases and at J to 6 bases, leaving 12 bases not matched to a gene. Per germline, CDR1 MNHEY and CDR2 SVGAGI. CDR3 DNA sequence: TGTGCCAGCTTTTCGGGAGGGTGGAAGCCCGAGCAGTACTTC. Amino acid sequence: CASFSGGWKPEQYF.

A single count supports this clone. The chain joins TRBV6-5 to TRBJ2-3, with 10 bases lining up with TRBD2. V was pared by 2 bases and J by 6 bases, with 5 bases of the junction left unmatched. Germline loops: CDR1 MNHEY, CDR2 SVGAGI. The CDR3 sequence is 15 residues long. CDR3 nucleotides: TGTGCCAGCAGTTACACCGGGACTAGCGCCGATACGCAGTATTTT. Translation: CASSYTGTSADTQYF.

The chain employs TRBV19 and TRBJ2-5, with 8 bases that match TRBD2. V was clipped by 4 bases and J by 4 bases; unmatched bases: 11. Germline lookup yields CDR1 LNHDA and CDR2 SQIVND (reference sequence). CDR3 length equals 16 residues. CDR3 DNA: TGTGCCAGTAGTAAGCAAGCGGGAGTAGTTTCAGAGACCCAGTACTTC. It specifies CASSKQAGVVSETQYF.

The V call is TRBV29-1, the J call TRBJ2-7; 7 positions agree with TRBD2. This CDR3 is built from 13 residues. CDR1 is SQVTM and CDR2 is ANQGSEA in the germline V gene. The V and J ends lost 6 bases and 4 bases, in that order; junction bases with no gene match: 9. As DNA, the CDR3 is TGCAGCGTACAAGGACTAGTGAATTACGAGCAGTACTTC. Its translation is CSVQGLVNYEQYF.

The chain uses TRBV9 and TRBJ2-1, with TRBD2 matching 7 bases. After removal of 2 bases from V and 1 base from J, the junction contained 6 bases not matched to a gene. Germline V gene sequence: CDR1 SGDLS, CDR2 YYNGEE. The CDR3 length is 16 residues. CDR3 bases: TGTGCCAGCAGCGTCGGACTAGGAGGTTCCTACAATGAGCAGTTCTTC. Translating gives CASSVGLGGSYNEQFF.

This chain joins TRBV7-6 and TRBJ1-1; D remains unclear. CDR1 is SGHVS and CDR2 is FNYEAQ in the germline V gene. V lost 3 bases and J lost 0, with 14 bases in between. The CDR3 runs 16 residues. CDR3 sequence reads: CASSFITGDMNTEAFF. CDR3 nucleotide sequence: TGTGCCAGCAGCTTTATTACCGGAGACATGAACACTGAAGCTTTCTTT.

The gene calls are TRBV7-9 and TRBJ2-3; 8 bases are shared with TRBD2. This CDR3 region has 18 residues. Germline V gene sequence: CDR1 SEHNR, CDR2 FQNEAQ (reference sequence). V lost 5 bases and J lost 0; bases outside the gene matches: 13. DNA for the CDR3: TGTGCCAGCAGCGCCCGCACTAGCGGAGTATCTAGCACAGATACGCAGTATTTT. Translation: CASSARTSGVSSTDTQYF.

The chain combines TRBV4-1 with TRBJ1-5, with D unclear. The V gene's germline CDR1 is MGHRA and CDR2 YSYEKL. The CDR3 extends over 15 amino acids. Trimming stripped 4 bases from V and 1 base from J, with 11 bases between. CDR3 coding DNA: TGCGCCAGCAGCCGTATTGAGGGAAGCAATCAGCCCCAGCATTTT. Its translation: CASSRIEGSNQPQHF.

The chain uses TRBV7-9 and TRBJ2-7, with D maybe TRBD1 (5 bases). CDR3 length: 13 amino acids. Deletions cut 5 bases from V and 6 bases from J, with 14 bases between. Germline V CDR1 and CDR2: SEHNR, FQNEAQ (reference sequence). CDR3 nucleotide sequence: TGTGCCAGCAGCCCGAGTGGGGCCCCCGAGCAGTACTTC. Encoded protein: CASSPSGAPEQYF.

This rearrangement joins TRBV6-4 to TRBJ1-3, with D perhaps TRBD1 (5 bases). Germline CDR1 reads MRHNA; CDR2 reads SNTAGT. The CDR3 is 17 amino acids. With 9 bases removed from V and 0 bases from J, the gap between germline ends came to 21 bases. The CDR3 DNA follows: TGTGCCAGAAAGAGGTTGAGGGGACTAAGCTCTGGAAACACCATATATTTT. Translation: CARKRLRGLSSGNTIYF.

This sequence joins TRBV7-2 and TRBJ2-5; D is unresolved. The DNA end is a closer match to TRBJ2-7, so the J assignment may be wrong. The germline V gene has CDR1 SGHTA and CDR2 FQGNSA. The CDR3 spans 15 residues. This CDR3 reads CASSLAPLPSYEQYF. CDR3 coding DNA: TGTGCCAGCAGCTTAGCGCCCTTACCCTCCTACGAGCAGTACTTC.

The chain links TRBV9 to TRBJ2-7; D might be TRBD1 (7 bases). The CDR3 contains 16 residues. The V end was cut by 4 bases, the J end by 0 bases, with 17 bases between. CDR1 and CDR2 from the germline V gene are SGDLS and YYNGEE. The CDR3 region is CASSPGGMGGSYEQYF. The DNA for the CDR3 is TGTGCCAGCAGCCCAGGGGGTATGGGGGGCTCCTACGAGCAGTACTTC. The full variable domain, its missing parts supplied by reference TRBV9 and TRBJ2-7, is DSGVTQTPKHLITATGQRVTLRCSPRSGDLSVYWYQQSLDQGLQFLIQYYNGEERAKGNILERFSAQQFPDLHSELNLSSLELGDSALYFCASSPGGMGGSYEQYFGPGTRLTVT.

On this clone itself: Within the sample, other DNA sequences also encode this same CDR3. V is TRBV14 and J is TRBJ2-6; D gene ambiguous. This CDR3 contains 15 residues. With 1 base removed from V and 1 base from J, the gap between germline ends came to 5 bases. The germline CDR1 and CDR2 sequences are SGHDN and FVKESK. The CDR3 spells CASSQALSGANVLTF. CDR3 nucleotide sequence: TGTGCCAGCAGCCAAGCGTTATCTGGGGCCAACGTCCTGACTTTC.

This chain joins TRBV6-1 and TRBJ1-1, with D uncertain. Germline V gene sequence: CDR1 MNHNS, CDR2 SASEGT. The ends were cut back, 2 bases at V and 4 bases at J, with 11 bases in the middle. The CDR3 consists of 14 residues. The CDR3 DNA reads TGTGCCAGCAGTGAACCAGGACTGCTCACTGAAGCTTTCTTT. Its protein is CASSEPGLLTEAFF.

A few counts support this clone. This sequence joins TRBV4-1 and TRBJ2-3, with D tentatively TRBD2 (5 bases). The CDR3 length is 18 residues. Trimming cost V 0 bases and J 0 bases, with 16 bases left between them. CDR1 is MGHRA and CDR2 is YSYEKL in the germline V gene. The CDR3: CASSQDPRRGSSTDTQYF. As DNA, the CDR3 is TGCGCCAGCAGCCAAGATCCCCGTAGAGGGTCTAGCACAGATACGCAGTATTTT.

The chain uses TRBV6-6 and TRBJ1-1; D is uncertain. Germline values: CDR1 MNHNY, CDR2 SVGAGI (reference sequence). The V and J ends lost 6 bases and 7 bases respectively, with 9 bases between them. The CDR3 extends over 11 amino acids. The CDR3 loop is CASSPGSEAFF. DNA of the CDR3: TGTGCCAGCAGCCCCGGCAGTGAAGCTTTCTTT.

A remark on this clone: The junction does not match germline at one end; this may be a read error. The J gene is TRBJ2-1, the V gene TRBV7-8; 7 positions agree with TRBD2. The germline CDR1 and CDR2 sequences are SGHVS and FQNEAQ. CDR3 size: 14 residues. CDR3 protein: CASSPLGREGEQFF. The CDR3 DNA reads TGTGCTAGCAGTCCGCTGGGGAGGGAGGGTGAGCAGTTCTTC.

This clone was seen more than once but under ten times. The gene calls are TRBV4-3 and TRBJ2-1; 8 positions agree with TRBD1. Unmatched junction bases numbered 5, after V lost 0 bases and J lost 4 bases. This CDR3 has 16 residues. Germline V CDR1 and CDR2: LGHNA, YSLEER. The CDR3 DNA is TGCGCCAGCAGCCAAGAAGAAGGACAGGGATACAATGAGCAGTTCTTC. It translates to CASSQEEGQGYNEQFF.

The V and J genes are TRBV9 and TRBJ2-4; the D gene is possibly TRBD2 (5 bases). The CDR3 spans 13 residues. V was shortened by 4 bases and J by 9 bases, with 14 bases between the two germline ends. Germline V gives CDR1 SGDLS, CDR2 YYNGEE. This CDR3 reads CASSPGSSGIQYF. CDR3 DNA sequence: TGTGCCAGCAGCCCCGGGTCGAGCGGCATTCAGTACTTC.

The genes are TRBV5-5 and TRBJ2-3; D gene uncertain. Looked up from germline, CDR1 is SGHKS and CDR2 is YYEKEE (reference sequence). Trimming stripped 2 bases from V and 3 bases from J, with 7 bases between. The CDR3 contains 13 residues. Here the CDR3 DNA reads TGTGCCAGCAGCTTCTTTGGGACAGATACGCAGTATTTT. Protein product: CASSFFGTDTQYF.

This clone was counted once. The chain uses TRBV7-9 and TRBJ2-7; weak D call: TRBD1 (5 bases). CDR3 size: 11 residues. Trimming took off 3 bases at V and 6 bases at J, with 6 bases between the two ends. CDR1 is SEHNR, CDR2 FQNEAQ, per germline (reference sequence). In DNA, the CDR3 is TGTGCCAGCAGCTTGGGGCTCGAGCAGTACTTC. Translating it yields CASSLGLEQYF.

There are a few counts of this clone. The CDR3 spells CASSQGQNEQFF. As DNA, the CDR3 is TGCGCCAGCAGCCAAGGGCAGAATGAGCAGTTCTTC. V usage is TRBV4-1 and J usage is TRBJ2-1; D is undetermined. Trimming took off 1 base at V and 7 bases at J, with 5 bases between the two ends. The CDR3 extends over 12 amino acids. Per germline, CDR1 MGHRA and CDR2 YSYEKL.

The rearrangement uses TRBV5-4 and TRBJ2-7; TRBD2 aligns across 7 bases. In germline, CDR1 is SGHNT, CDR2 YYREEE (reference sequence). The CDR3 runs to 13 residues. Here the CDR3 reads CMFGGDGSYEQYF. The CDR3 DNA follows: TGTATGTTTGGGGGGGACGGATCCTACGAGCAGTACTTC.

This clone is medium-sized (0.01 to 0.1%). The chain combines TRBV5-8 with TRBJ1-5; D is perhaps TRBD1 (5 bases). The CDR3 runs to 15 residues. Trimming took off 1 base at V and 2 bases at J, with 10 bases between the two ends. CDR1 SGHTS and CDR2 YDEGEE come from the germline V gene. The CDR3 nucleotides read TGTGCCAGCAGCTTGAGGGGTACGGGCAATCAGCCCCAGCATTTT. Translating it yields CASSLRGTGNQPQHF. Full variable domain (missing parts from reference TRBV5-8 and TRBJ1-5): EAGVTQSPTHLIKTRGQQATLRCSPISGHTSVYWYQQALGLGLQFLLWYDEGEERNRGNFPPRFSGRQFPNYSSELNVNALELEDSALYLCASSLRGTGNQPQHFGDGTRLSIL.

The chain has TRBV10-3 and TRBJ2-3; 13 bases fit TRBD2. Germline V gene lookup returns CDR1 ENHRY and CDR2 SYGVKD. This CDR3 spans 15 amino acids. J was trimmed by 2 bases and V by 8 bases; bases with no gene match: 4. The CDR3 sequence: CAIRTSGRNTDTQYF. Here the CDR3 DNA reads TGTGCCATCCGGACTAGCGGGAGAAACACAGATACGCAGTATTTT.

In nucleotides, the CDR3 is TGTGCCAGCAGCTTACAGGGCGACTATGGCTACACCTTC. It codes for CASSLQGDYGYTF. The gene calls are TRBV7-9 and TRBJ1-2; tentatively, D is TRBD1 (5 bases). Trimming cost V 2 bases and J 3 bases, with 7 bases left between them. Germline CDR1 SEHNR, CDR2 FQNEAQ (reference sequence). This CDR3 has 13 residues.